The 27 T cell receptor beta chains given below trace back to one sample, sequenced in a study of blood T cell repertoires in COVID-19. Method: immunoSEQ multiplex PCR; TCRdb's copy keeps in-frame clones and lacks some. The data contain hundreds of thousands of clones, around 91% of them singletons. Sequencing was performed on PBMCs or T cells enriched from blood (not recorded which). These receptors all come from a man aged 18 to 30 who had recovered from COVID-19.

The V gene is TRBV19, the J gene TRBJ1-2; D might be TRBD1 (6 bases). V dropped 7 bases and J dropped 8 bases, with 17 bases sitting between them. CDR1 is LNHDA and CDR2 is SQIVND in the germline V gene (reference sequence). CDR3 length: 13 amino acids. This CDR3 reads CASTLTGSEGYTF. The DNA for the CDR3 is TGTGCCAGTACCCTAACAGGGAGTGAGGGCTACACCTTC.

The chain carries TRBV10-3 and TRBJ2-3, with D uncertain. Trimming cost V 0 bases and J 4 bases, with 2 bases left between them. CDR3 length: 12 amino acids. Germline CDR1 and CDR2: ENHRY and SYGVKD. The CDR3 is CAISESADTQYF. As DNA, the CDR3 is TGTGCCATCAGTGAGTCCGCAGATACGCAGTATTTT.

The V and J genes are TRBV5-3 and TRBJ1-5; 9 bases agree with TRBD1. TRBV5-3 is labeled an ORF, and its function is uncertain. V shed 4 bases and J 2 bases; nucleotides not matched to a gene: 7. CDR3 length: 16 amino acids. The CDR3, as DNA: TGTGCCAGAAGCGTACAGGGGGCCGGGGGCAATCAGCCCCAGCATTTT. This sequence encodes CARSVQGAGGNQPQHF.

On this clone itself: Other DNA variants within this sample encode the same CDR3. V usage is TRBV7-9 and J usage is TRBJ2-5; a weak D match, TRBD2 (6 bases). The CDR3 is made up of 14 amino acids. Germline CDR1 and CDR2: SEHNR and FQNEAQ (reference sequence). V lost 0 bases and J 2 bases, leaving 7 bases between the germline ends. The CDR3 sequence is CASSLAGGQETQYF. The CDR3 DNA reads as TGTGCCAGCAGCTTAGCGGGAGGTCAAGAGACCCAGTACTTC.

This chain joins TRBV27 and TRBJ2-2; TRBD1 might be the D (5 bases). Per germline, CDR1 MNHEY and CDR2 SMNVEV (reference sequence). Trimming cost V 6 bases and J 6 bases, with 17 bases left between them. This CDR3 spans 15 amino acids. CDR3 nucleotides: TGTGCCAGCAGCCCAAAGGGGATTTTAGCCGGGGAGCTGTTTTTT. Its translation is CASSPKGILAGELFF.

This rearrangement joins TRBV28 to TRBJ2-7; 7 bases align to TRBD1. V was clipped by 2 bases and J by 1 base; unmatched bases: 2. This CDR3 contains 14 residues. CDR1 is MDHEN and CDR2 is SYDVKM in the germline V gene. The CDR3, as DNA: TGTGCCAGCAGTTTAACCAGGGGGTCCTACGAGCAGTACTTC. Its translation is CASSLTRGSYEQYF.

The chain uses TRBV25-1 and TRBJ2-3; D uncertain. Trimming cost V 2 bases and J 0 bases, with 9 bases left between them. The CDR3 has 15 residues. CDR1 is MGHDK and CDR2 is SYGVNS in the germline V gene. The CDR3, as DNA: TGTGCCAGCAGTGAACCAGCGCCAAGCACAGATACGCAGTATTTT. It encodes CASSEPAPSTDTQYF.

The chain is built from TRBV28 and TRBJ2-7, with TRBD2 as a possible D gene (6 bases). CDR3 length equals 13 residues. V lost 10 bases to trimming and J lost 3 bases, with 16 bases between them. The V gene's germline CDR1 is MDHEN and CDR2 SYDVKM. In DNA form, the CDR3 reads TGTGCCACCAAGGGGCAGGGAGGCTACGAGCAGTACTTC. This encodes CATKGQGGYEQYF.

This chain connects TRBV19 to TRBJ2-3, with D possibly matching TRBD2 (5 bases). The CDR3 runs 17 residues. CDR1 and CDR2 (germline): LNHDA, SQIVND (reference sequence). V lost 3 bases and J lost 1, with 17 bases in between. As DNA, the CDR3 is TGTGCCAGTAGTATGCGGCCTGAGGGTCTTCGCACAGATACGCAGTATTTT. It encodes CASSMRPEGLRTDTQYF.

The CDR3 DNA is TGTGCCAGTATCCCCCCGGGGAACACTGAAGCTTTCTTT. Protein: CASIPPGNTEAFF. The V call is TRBV19, the J call TRBJ1-1, with no clear D. The CDR3 sequence is 13 residues long. Per germline, CDR1 LNHDA and CDR2 SQIVND (reference sequence). Trimming cost V 7 bases and J 1 base, with 10 bases left between them.

This chain uses TRBV3-1 (or the pseudogene TRBV3-2) with TRBJ2-7; 12 nucleotides match TRBD2. This CDR3 is built from 17 residues. The germline CDR1 and CDR2 sequences are LGHDT and YNNKEL (reference sequence). Unmatched junction bases numbered 12, after V lost 4 bases and J lost 5 bases. This CDR3 is CASSRMTSGSSGHEQYF. DNA of the CDR3: TGTGCCAGCAGCCGGATGACTAGCGGGAGTTCGGGTCACGAGCAGTACTTC.

V gene TRBV30 combines with J gene TRBJ2-7, with TRBD1 as a possible D gene (6 bases). The germline V gene encodes CDR1 GTSNPN and CDR2 SVGIG (reference sequence). This CDR3 has 15 amino acids. V lost 7 bases to trimming and J lost 2 bases, with 21 bases between them. The CDR3 spells CALQPGQGRPYEQYF. CDR3 bases: TGTGCCTTACAACCGGGACAAGGGCGACCCTACGAGCAGTACTTC.

The chain uses TRBV4-2 and TRBJ2-2; tentative D call: TRBD2 (6 bases). The germline V gene has CDR1 LGHNA and CDR2 YNFKEQ. The CDR3 contains 18 residues. Trimming shortened V by 0 bases and J by 0 bases, and 14 bases separated the two germline ends. CDR3 protein: CASSQESLAFANTGELFF. As DNA, the CDR3 is TGTGCCAGCAGCCAAGAGTCACTAGCTTTCGCGAACACCGGGGAGCTGTTTTTT.

This rearrangement joins TRBV7-2 to TRBJ2-1; a weak D match, TRBD1 (6 bases). The V end lost 5 bases, the J end lost 5 bases, and 13 bases lay between the germline ends. CDR3 size: 14 residues. In germline, CDR1 is SGHTA, CDR2 FQGNSA. In DNA form, the CDR3 reads TGTGCCAGCAGCCTAGGACAGATGAACAATGAGCAGTTCTTC. The encoded protein is CASSLGQMNNEQFF.

CDR3 in amino acids: CSVGWAGDQPQHF. CDR3 nucleotides: TGCAGCGTTGGGTGGGCAGGGGATCAGCCCCAGCATTTT. The rearrangement joins TRBV29-1 to TRBJ1-5, with D possibly matching TRBD1 (6 bases). The germline V and J ends were trimmed by 4 bases and 5 bases, with 12 bases remaining between them. The CDR3 spans 13 residues. The V gene's germline CDR1 is SQVTM and CDR2 ANQGSEA.

This clone turned up a few times. The chain carries TRBV11-2 and TRBJ2-3, with D maybe TRBD2 (7 bases). Germline CDR1 and CDR2: SGHAT and FQNNGV. Trimming took 3 bases from V and 5 from J, leaving 21 bases between them. This CDR3 comprises 17 residues. CDR3 sequence: CASSFGLTRGRGDTQYF. In nucleotides, the CDR3 is TGTGCCAGCAGCTTTGGTCTTACGCGGGGGCGGGGAGATACGCAGTATTTT.

This chain uses TRBV6-5 with TRBJ2-1; 8 positions match TRBD2. The CDR3 runs to 15 residues. The germline V gene encodes CDR1 MNHEY and CDR2 SVGAGI. J was trimmed by 4 bases and V by 6 bases; bases with no gene match: 8. CDR3 region: CASRKTSGGYNEQFF. CDR3 DNA sequence: TGTGCCAGCAGGAAAACTAGCGGAGGATACAATGAGCAGTTCTTC.

This chain connects TRBV16 to TRBJ1-3; no clear D. Trimming removed 4 bases at V and 3 bases at J, with 13 bases between. The V gene's germline CDR1 is KGHSY and CDR2 FQNENV. CDR3 length equals 15 residues. The CDR3 here is CASSLGLADGNTIYF. DNA of the CDR3: TGTGCCAGCAGCCTTGGTCTGGCGGATGGAAACACCATATATTTT.

The V and J genes are TRBV5-1 and TRBJ1-4; the match to TRBD1 covers 8 bases. Germline CDR1 reads SGHRS; CDR2 reads YFSETQ. The CDR3 length is 15 residues. With V trimmed by 4 bases and J by 5 bases, 7 bases remained unmatched. CDR3 loop: CASSPHDRGNEKLFF. CDR3 nucleotides: TGCGCCAGCAGCCCCCATGACAGGGGAAATGAAAAACTGTTTTTT.

J is TRBJ1-1 and V is TRBV28, with TRBD1 identical over 10 bases. V gave up 7 bases and J gave up 14 bases; unmatched junction bases: 25. Germline V gene data show CDR1 as MDHEN and CDR2 as SYDVKM. The CDR3 is 17 amino acids. The DNA of the CDR3 is TGTGCCAGCATAAGGACAGGGGGGATCCATTTAGCCGAAGCGGAGTTCTTT. Amino acid sequence: CASIRTGGIHLAEAEFF.

The chain joins TRBV7-9 to TRBJ1-6, with 7 bases identical to TRBD1. There are 15 residues in the CDR3. Trimming removed 1 base from V and 7 bases from J; junction bases left unmatched: 4. Germline V gene sequence: CDR1 SEHNR, CDR2 FQNEAQ (reference sequence). The CDR3 is CASSLGPGQNSPLHF. Written as DNA, the CDR3 is TGTGCCAGCAGCTTAGGGCCGGGACAGAATTCACCCCTCCACTTT.

The V call is TRBV6-5, the J call TRBJ2-1; D call uncertain. Looked up from germline, CDR1 is MNHEY and CDR2 is SVGAGI. There are 14 residues in the CDR3. V was cut by 0 bases and J by 9 bases, with 12 bases left in between. CDR3 protein: CASSYSRSISEQFF. CDR3 nucleotides: TGTGCCAGCAGTTACTCTCGGTCTATCTCTGAGCAGTTCTTC.

The V gene is TRBV6-2 or TRBV6-3, the J gene TRBJ2-6; TRBD2 agrees at 7 bases. The CDR3 covers 15 residues. CDR1 and CDR2 from the germline V gene are MNHEY and SVGEGT. The ends lost 2 bases at V and 5 bases at J; junction bases unmatched: 3. This CDR3 reads CASSYLGRWANVLTF. The CDR3 region has the DNA TGTGCCAGCAGTTACCTCGGGAGGTGGGCCAACGTCCTGACTTTC.

This clone has a handful of counts. J is TRBJ2-1 and V is TRBV24-1; 14 nucleotides line up with TRBD2. The V segment lost 4 bases and the J segment 7 bases; nucleotides outside the gene matches: 14. Germline loops: CDR1 KGHDR, CDR2 SFDVKD. This CDR3 region has 19 residues. CDR3 sequence reads: CATSDLLKQGTSGGNEQFF. The DNA of the CDR3 is TGTGCCACCAGTGACCTGCTGAAGCAAGGGACTAGCGGGGGAAATGAGCAGTTCTTC.

The J gene is TRBJ2-1, the V gene TRBV7-9, with 13 bases fitting TRBD2. The CDR3 runs to 16 residues. The germline CDR1 and CDR2 sequences are SEHNR and FQNEAQ (reference sequence). V was pared by 6 bases and J by 2 bases, with 4 bases of the junction left unmatched. The CDR3 DNA follows: TGTGCCAGCAGACTAGCGGGAGGGCCACCCTACAATGAGCAGTTCTTC. This gives the protein CASRLAGGPPYNEQFF.

The rearrangement links TRBV9 to TRBJ2-3, with TRBD1 matching 7 bases. V was pared by 0 bases and J by 2 bases, with 6 bases of the junction left unmatched. Germline V gives CDR1 SGDLS, CDR2 YYNGEE. This CDR3 region has 16 residues. The CDR3 here is CASSVGPGQTTDTQYF. The CDR3 bases are TGTGCCAGCAGCGTAGGGCCGGGACAGACCACAGATACGCAGTATTTT.

The gene calls are TRBV4-1 and TRBJ2-7; 9 nucleotides match TRBD1. J was trimmed by 5 bases and V by 0 bases; bases with no gene match: 5. Germline V gene lookup returns CDR1 MGHRA and CDR2 YSYEKL. The CDR3 runs to 15 residues. CDR3 region: CASSQEGTGRHEQYF. CDR3 nucleotides: TGCGCCAGCAGCCAAGAAGGGACAGGGAGGCACGAGCAGTACTTC.